The T cell receptor beta chain under discussion was sequenced for a study of blood T cells in healthy people across ages. Together with a sample-barcoded 5' primer, a J-beta primer mix was included in a second PCR lasting about 7 to 11 cycles. Via MiXCR, TCRdb re-called the 5' RACE reads, giving one row per CDR3 protein. Of 550,000 to 600,000 distinct CDR3 sequences in the sample, 25% to 30% were seen once. The CDR3 has 12 residues. Germline V gene lookup returns CDR1 MNHEY and CDR2 SVGEGT. V was clipped by 6 bases and J by 4 bases, with 10 bases between them. The genes are TRBV6-2 or TRBV6-3 and TRBJ2-7; D gene uncertain. This TCR came from a woman in her sixties or seventies in good health. Input material: blood. The CDR3 DNA sequence: TGTGCCAGCAGGGCAGGAACTTACGAGCAGTACTTC. It specifies CASRAGTYEQYF.